Included here is one T cell receptor (beta chain) sequence, with context. Method: immunoSEQ multiplex PCR; TCRdb's copy keeps in-frame clones and lacks some. The repertoire holds 110,000 or so clones, with 87% as singletons. This specimen comes from a study of T cell responses to AZD1222 COVID-19 vaccine. The germline CDR1 and CDR2 sequences are MNHEY and SMNVEV (reference sequence). The CDR3 consists of 14 residues. V was pared by 10 bases and J by 7 bases, with 12 bases of the junction left unmatched. This TCR came from an adult in good health. V is TRBV27 and J is TRBJ1-4; 7 nucleotides match TRBD1. Sequencing was performed on peripheral blood, taken on day 0 of AZD1222 vaccination. CDR3 loop: CATPRPTGCEKLFF. For the CDR3, the DNA is TGTGCCACCCCACGCCCGACAGGGTGTGAAAAACTGTTTTTT.